This entry lists 20 T cell receptor beta chains sequenced from one sample in a study of blood T cell repertoires in COVID-19. The data were produced by immunoSEQ multiplex PCR, yet TCRdb's version contains in-frame clones alone and is incomplete. The sample lists about 140,000 clones; roughly 76% were seen once. The sample consisted of peripheral blood. These receptors all stem from a woman in her forties or fifties with active or convalescent COVID-19.

The chain carries TRBV6-5 and TRBJ2-1, with 12 bases that match TRBD2. Germline values: CDR1 MNHEY, CDR2 SVGAGI. The CDR3 is 15 amino acids. J was trimmed by 6 bases and V by 6 bases; bases with no gene match: 6. DNA of the CDR3: TGTGCCAGCAGACGTACTAGCGGGGGGATCAATGAGCAGTTCTTC. Protein: CASRRTSGGINEQFF.

Points on this clone: One junction end disagrees with the germline gene, perhaps due to a read error. The V and J genes are TRBV19 and TRBJ1-5, with a tentative D call TRBD1 (5 bases). From germline, CDR1 is LNHDA and CDR2 SQIVND (reference sequence). The CDR3 length is 15 residues. The CDR3 is CASSIKVGGRAAPAF. As DNA, the CDR3 is TGTGCCAGTAGTATTAAAGTCGGGGGTAGGGCAGCCCCAGCATTT.

This clone was observed once. The chain is built from TRBV14 and TRBJ1-1; 8 bases are shared with TRBD1. The CDR3 extends over 14 amino acids. V was clipped by 6 bases and J by 2 bases; unmatched bases: 5. Germline assignment: CDR1 SGHDN and CDR2 FVKESK. The CDR3 DNA reads TGTGCCAGCAGGCGGACAGGGCGAAACACTGAAGCTTTCTTT. Translated: CASRRTGRNTEAFF.

This chain uses TRBV9 with TRBJ1-2; D is unclear. The germline CDR1 and CDR2 sequences are SGDLS and YYNGEE. V was clipped by 1 base and J by 5 bases, with 12 bases between them. This CDR3 is 14 amino acids long. CDR3 nucleotides: TGTGCCAGCAGCGTAACTGAATTTTGGTATGGCTACACCTTC. This sequence encodes CASSVTEFWYGYTF.

This rearrangement joins TRBV3-1 (or the pseudogene TRBV3-2) to TRBJ1-5; 9 bases match TRBD1. This CDR3 is built from 14 residues. Germline V CDR1 and CDR2: LGHDT, YNNKEL (reference sequence). With 4 bases clipped from V and 6 bases from J, the junction kept 4 bases outside the gene matches. In DNA, the CDR3 is TGTGCCAGCAGCCCCGGGACAGGGAGTCAGCCCCAGCATTTT. Translation: CASSPGTGSQPQHF.

V and J are TRBV6-4 and TRBJ1-3, with no clear D. CDR1 and CDR2 from the germline V gene are MRHNA and SNTAGT. Trimming pared 8 bases from V and 0 bases from J, leaving 11 bases between. This CDR3 has 14 residues. The CDR3 sequence: CASRGGSSGNTIYF. CDR3 bases: TGTGCCAGCCGCGGCGGCAGCTCTGGAAACACCATATATTTT.

The rearrangement joins TRBV28 to TRBJ2-7; D is ambiguous. Germline CDR1 and CDR2: MDHEN and SYDVKM. The CDR3 sequence is 12 residues long. V dropped 1 base and J dropped 2 bases, with 3 bases sitting between them. This CDR3 reads CASSLSAYEQYF. In DNA form, the CDR3 reads TGTGCCAGCAGTTTATCGGCCTACGAGCAGTACTTC.

This clone has a handful of counts. CDR3 protein: CASSLVTNQPQHF. DNA of the CDR3: TGTGCCAGCAGTTTAGTAACAAATCAGCCCCAGCATTTT. The chain uses TRBV27 and TRBJ1-5; D is unclear. V was clipped by 2 bases and J by 4 bases, with 6 bases between them. Per the germline V gene, CDR1 is MNHEY and CDR2 is SMNVEV (reference sequence). This CDR3 has 13 amino acids.

The J gene is TRBJ2-3, the V gene TRBV7-2, with a weak D call TRBD2 (6 bases). V was shortened by 1 base and J by 4 bases, with 9 bases between the two germline ends. The CDR3 is 14 residues long. Germline values: CDR1 SGHTA, CDR2 FQGNSA. The CDR3 DNA is TGTGCCAGCAGCTTAGGCCCTAGCGCAGATACGCAGTATTTT. Its translation is CASSLGPSADTQYF.

The count of this clone is one. This sequence joins TRBV20-1 and TRBJ1-2; tentative D call: TRBD1 (6 bases). The germline V and J ends were trimmed by 3 bases and 3 bases, with 14 bases remaining between them. This CDR3 is 14 amino acids long. Germline-derived CDR1 and CDR2 are DFQATT and SNEGSKA (reference sequence). CDR3 coding DNA: TGCAGTGCTAGTTCCCAGGGGAGGGACTATGGCTACACCTTC. Its protein is CSASSQGRDYGYTF.

The chain is built from TRBV11-2 and TRBJ2-1, with 8 bases that match TRBD2. V shed 9 bases, J shed 8 bases, and the junction held 15 bases outside the gene matches. The length of the CDR3 is 15 residues. The V gene's germline CDR1 is SGHAT and CDR2 FQNNGV. CDR3: CASVRERGSLDEQFF. CDR3 coding DNA: TGTGCCAGTGTCCGGGAGCGGGGGTCTCTGGATGAGCAGTTCTTC. Together with reference TRBV11-2 and TRBJ2-1, the CDR3 gives the full variable domain: EAGVAQSPRYKIIEKRQSVAFWCNPISGHATLYWYQQILGQGPKLLIQFQNNGVVDDSQLPKDRFSAERLKGVDSTLKIQPAKLEDSAVYLCASVRERGSLDEQFFGPGTRLTVL.

The chain recombines TRBV11-2 with TRBJ2-1, with TRBD2 as a possible D gene (6 bases). V was trimmed by 5 bases and J by 8 bases, leaving 13 bases between them. The CDR3 runs to 13 residues. From germline, CDR1 is SGHAT and CDR2 FQNNGV. The CDR3 region has the DNA TGTGCCAGCAGCCGCGCTAGGGACTATGAGCAGTTCTTC. Translating gives CASSRARDYEQFF.

This clone came up once. This chain uses TRBV21-1 with TRBJ2-2; the table's D call, TRBD1, was not checked against the DNA. TRBV21-1 is classified as a pseudogene. CDR3 size: 14 residues. The CDR3 region is CASSTRQEHRGAVF. CDR3 nucleotides: TGTGCCAGCAGCACCCGACAGGAACACCGGGGAGCTGTTTTT.

The chain has TRBV19 and TRBJ2-2, with TRBD2 matching over 8 bases. Trimming took 8 bases from V and 0 from J; bases not matched to a gene: 8. CDR1 is LNHDA and CDR2 is SQIVND in the germline V gene (reference sequence). The CDR3 sequence is 16 residues long. CDR3 in DNA: TGTGCCAGTCACGCGGGACTAGTCGCGAACACCGGGGAGCTGTTTTTT. Its protein is CASHAGLVANTGELFF.

J is TRBJ1-1 and V is TRBV9; D not resolved. Trimming stripped 4 bases from V and 8 bases from J, with 12 bases between. CDR1 and CDR2 from the germline V gene are SGDLS and YYNGEE. This CDR3 has 12 amino acids. DNA of the CDR3: TGTGCCAGCAGCCGACATGGCGACGAAGCTTTCTTT. It encodes CASSRHGDEAFF.

This clone was seen once. This chain joins TRBV11-2 and TRBJ2-3, with 7 bases identical to TRBD1. V was clipped by 5 bases and J by 2 bases; unmatched bases: 4. CDR1 is SGHAT, CDR2 FQNNGV, per germline. The CDR3 consists of 14 residues. The CDR3 is CASSPDRFTDTQYF. The CDR3 DNA is TGTGCCAGCAGCCCGGACAGGTTCACAGATACGCAGTATTTT.

This clone appeared a few times. The gene calls are TRBV7-2 and TRBJ1-2, with 7 bases that match TRBD1. CDR3 length equals 14 residues. The V gene's germline CDR1 is SGHTA and CDR2 FQGNSA. After removal of 5 bases from V and 6 bases from J, the junction contained 9 bases not matched to a gene. In DNA form, the CDR3 reads TGTGCCAGCAGCCGGGTCGAGGGGGCGCATGGCTACACCTTC. Encoded protein: CASSRVEGAHGYTF.

This sequence joins TRBV7-2 and TRBJ1-1, with D possibly matching TRBD1 (6 bases). V was clipped by 1 base and J by 4 bases, with 13 bases between them. This CDR3 comprises 15 residues. Germline values: CDR1 SGHTA, CDR2 FQGNSA. The CDR3 sequence is CASSLEGLGGTEAFF. The CDR3 nucleotides are TGTGCCAGCAGCTTAGAAGGCTTAGGGGGCACTGAAGCTTTCTTT.

This chain connects TRBV3-1 (or the pseudogene TRBV3-2) to TRBJ2-1; D is ambiguous. Germline V CDR1 and CDR2: LGHDT, YNNKEL (reference sequence). The CDR3 covers 12 residues. V shed 1 base and J shed 7 bases, with 5 bases lying between them. This chain's CDR3 is CASSQVRNEQFF. In DNA form, the CDR3 reads TGTGCCAGCAGCCAAGTTCGGAATGAGCAGTTCTTC.

V usage is TRBV16 and J usage is TRBJ1-2; a weak D match, TRBD1 (5 bases). Germline V gene data show CDR1 as KGHSY and CDR2 as FQNENV. The V gene lost 3 bases and the J gene lost 7 bases, with 18 bases spanning the gap. The CDR3 totals 15 residues. The CDR3 bases are TGTGCCAGCAGCCAGCGCCACGCAGGGAATCTTGGCTACACCTTC. The encoded protein is CASSQRHAGNLGYTF.